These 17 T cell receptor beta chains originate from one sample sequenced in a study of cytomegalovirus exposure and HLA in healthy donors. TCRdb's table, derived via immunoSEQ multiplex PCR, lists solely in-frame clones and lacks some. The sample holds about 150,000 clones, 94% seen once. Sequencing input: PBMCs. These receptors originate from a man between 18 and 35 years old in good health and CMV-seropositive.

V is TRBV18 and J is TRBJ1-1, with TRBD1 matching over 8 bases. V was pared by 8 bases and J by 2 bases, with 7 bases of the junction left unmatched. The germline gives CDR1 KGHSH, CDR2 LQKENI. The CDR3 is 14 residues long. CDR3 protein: CASTLGQGNTEAFF. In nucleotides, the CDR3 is TGTGCCAGCACGCTTGGACAGGGCAACACTGAAGCTTTCTTT.

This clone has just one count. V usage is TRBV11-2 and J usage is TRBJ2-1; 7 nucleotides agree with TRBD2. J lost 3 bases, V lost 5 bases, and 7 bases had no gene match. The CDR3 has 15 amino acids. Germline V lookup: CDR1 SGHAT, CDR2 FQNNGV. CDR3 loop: CASSGAGLIYNEQFF. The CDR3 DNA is TGTGCCAGCAGCGGAGCGGGACTTATCTACAATGAGCAGTTCTTC.

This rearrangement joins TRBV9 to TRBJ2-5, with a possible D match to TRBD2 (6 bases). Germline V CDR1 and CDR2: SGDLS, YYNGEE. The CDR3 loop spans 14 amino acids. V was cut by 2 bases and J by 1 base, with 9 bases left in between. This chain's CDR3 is CASSVGGGQETQYF. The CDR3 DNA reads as TGTGCCAGCAGCGTGGGAGGAGGCCAAGAGACCCAGTACTTC.

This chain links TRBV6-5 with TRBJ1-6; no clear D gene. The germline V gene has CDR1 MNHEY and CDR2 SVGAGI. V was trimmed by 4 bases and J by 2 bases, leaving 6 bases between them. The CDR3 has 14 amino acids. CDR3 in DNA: TGTGCCAGCAGTTCAGGTGCCTATAATTCACCCCTCCACTTT. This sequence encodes CASSSGAYNSPLHF.

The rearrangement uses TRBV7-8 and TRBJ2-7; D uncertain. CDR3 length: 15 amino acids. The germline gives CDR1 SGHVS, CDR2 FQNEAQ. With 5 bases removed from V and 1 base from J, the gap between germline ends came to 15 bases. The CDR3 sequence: CASSPLYFKSYEQYF. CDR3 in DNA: TGTGCCAGCAGCCCACTGTATTTCAAGTCCTACGAGCAGTACTTC.

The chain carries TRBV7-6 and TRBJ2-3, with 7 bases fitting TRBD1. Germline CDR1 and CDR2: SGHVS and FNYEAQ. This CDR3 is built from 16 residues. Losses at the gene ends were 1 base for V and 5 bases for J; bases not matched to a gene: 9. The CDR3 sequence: CASSLEGAGPLDTQYF. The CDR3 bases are TGTGCCAGCAGCTTAGAGGGGGCGGGCCCGCTAGATACGCAGTATTTT.

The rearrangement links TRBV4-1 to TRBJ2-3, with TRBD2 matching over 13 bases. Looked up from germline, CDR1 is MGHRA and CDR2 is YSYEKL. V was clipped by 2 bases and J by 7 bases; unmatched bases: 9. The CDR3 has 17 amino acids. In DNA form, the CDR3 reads TGCGCCAGCAGCCAACCCCGGACTAGCGGGAGTAAATATACGCAGTATTTT. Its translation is CASSQPRTSGSKYTQYF.

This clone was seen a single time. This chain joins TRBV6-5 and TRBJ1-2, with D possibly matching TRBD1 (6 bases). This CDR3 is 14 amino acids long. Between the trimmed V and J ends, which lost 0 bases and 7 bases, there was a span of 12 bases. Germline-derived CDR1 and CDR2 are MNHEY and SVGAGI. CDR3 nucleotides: TGTGCCAGCAGTTACTCAAACAACAGGGTTGGCTACACCTTC. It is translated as CASSYSNNRVGYTF.

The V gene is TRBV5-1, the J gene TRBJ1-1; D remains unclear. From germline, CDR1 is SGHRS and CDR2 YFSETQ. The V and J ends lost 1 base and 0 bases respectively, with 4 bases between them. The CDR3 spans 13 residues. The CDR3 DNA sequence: TGCGCCAGCAGCTTGACATTGAACACTGAAGCTTTCTTT. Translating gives CASSLTLNTEAFF.

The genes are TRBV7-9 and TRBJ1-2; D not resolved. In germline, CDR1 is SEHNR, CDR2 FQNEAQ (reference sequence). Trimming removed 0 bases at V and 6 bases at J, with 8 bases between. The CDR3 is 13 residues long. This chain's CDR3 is CASSLARSDGYTF. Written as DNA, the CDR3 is TGTGCCAGCAGCTTAGCCCGGAGCGATGGCTACACCTTC.

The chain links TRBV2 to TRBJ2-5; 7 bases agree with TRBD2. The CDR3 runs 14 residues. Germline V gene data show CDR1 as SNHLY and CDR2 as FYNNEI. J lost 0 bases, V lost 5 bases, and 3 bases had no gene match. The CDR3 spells CASSRTRDQETQYF. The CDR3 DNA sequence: TGTGCCAGCAGTAGGACTAGGGACCAAGAGACCCAGTACTTC. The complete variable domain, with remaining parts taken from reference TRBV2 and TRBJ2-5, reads EPEVTQTPSHQVTQMGQEVILRCVPISNHLYFYWYRQILGQKVEFLVSFYNNEISEKSEIFDDQFSVERPDGSNFTLKIRSTKLEDSAMYFCASSRTRDQETQYFGPGTRLLVL.

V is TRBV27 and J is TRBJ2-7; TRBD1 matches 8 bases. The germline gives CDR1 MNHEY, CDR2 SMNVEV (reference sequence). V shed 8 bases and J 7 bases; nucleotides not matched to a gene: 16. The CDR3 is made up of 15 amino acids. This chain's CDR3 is CASSVIPGGQGEQYF. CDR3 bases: TGTGCCAGCTCCGTAATACCAGGGGGCCAAGGTGAGCAGTACTTC.

The CDR3 protein is CASSSLGAGDEAFF. The CDR3 DNA sequence: TGCGCCAGCAGCTCCCTCGGGGCAGGGGATGAAGCTTTCTTT. V and J are TRBV5-1 and TRBJ1-1; TRBD1 might be the D (6 bases). Trimming removed 3 bases at V and 7 bases at J, with 16 bases between. Germline CDR1 is SGHRS and CDR2 is YFSETQ. CDR3 length equals 14 residues. The whole variable domain, remainder taken from reference TRBV5-1 and TRBJ1-1, is KAGVTQTPRYLIKTRGQQVTLSCSPISGHRSVSWYQQTPGQGLQFLFEYFSETQRNKGNFPGRFSGRQFSNSRSEMNVSTLELGDSALYLCASSSLGAGDEAFFGQGTRLTVV.

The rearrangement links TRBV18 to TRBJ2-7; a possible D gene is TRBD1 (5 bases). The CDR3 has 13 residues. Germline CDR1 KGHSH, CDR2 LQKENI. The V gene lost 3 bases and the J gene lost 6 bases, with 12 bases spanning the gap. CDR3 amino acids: CASSPQDQGEQYF. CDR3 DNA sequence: TGTGCCAGCTCACCGCAAGACCAGGGCGAGCAGTACTTC.

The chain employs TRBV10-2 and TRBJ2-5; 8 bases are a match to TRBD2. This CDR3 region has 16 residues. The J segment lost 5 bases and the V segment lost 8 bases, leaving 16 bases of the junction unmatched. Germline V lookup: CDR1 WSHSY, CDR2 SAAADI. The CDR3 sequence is CASEAGVNGYVETQYF. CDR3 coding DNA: TGCGCCAGCGAAGCGGGAGTAAATGGTTACGTCGAGACCCAGTACTTC.

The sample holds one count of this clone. DNA of the CDR3: TGTGCCAGCAGTTCCAGATGGGATACGCAGTATTTT. As protein: CASSSRWDTQYF. The chain is built from TRBV27 and TRBJ2-3, with D unclear. The CDR3 is 12 amino acids. Germline CDR1 and CDR2: MNHEY and SMNVEV (reference sequence). Trimming took 4 bases from V and 6 from J, leaving 8 bases between them.

CDR3 region: CASSLGLGQGLETQYF. The CDR3 DNA follows: TGTGCCAGCAGCTTAGGTCTCGGACAGGGACTAGAGACCCAGTACTTC. The rearrangement joins TRBV7-6 to TRBJ2-5, with 8 bases that match TRBD1. Germline V gene lookup returns CDR1 SGHVS and CDR2 FNYEAQ. The CDR3 is 16 residues long. V gave up 1 base and J gave up 4 bases; unmatched junction bases: 8.